This T cell receptor beta chain was profiled in a study of immune cell composition in non-small cell lung cancer. Looking at the study overall: Most cases were lung adenocarcinoma or squamous cell carcinoma. The study's findings and limits: Clones >0.5% enriched in tumour were rarer in adenocarcinoma (roughly 35%) than squamous (about 80%). Tumour TCR-beta clonality showed no significant link to smoking pack-years. TIL tumour reactivity correlated with maximal tumour-associated clone frequency in adenocarcinoma.

Of note for this clone: The antigen is not known.

The assay was immunoSEQ multiplex PCR, and TCRdb's table has in-frame clones only and misses some. The profile shows a few thousand clones, 78% of them singletons. The receptor's source is a human donor with non-small cell lung cancer. Sequenced input: lung tumor tissue.

The CDR3: CASSQDGAGSSYEQYF. The CDR3 bases are TGTGCCAGCAGCCAAGATGGGGCGGGGAGCTCCTACGAGCAGTACTTC. The chain joins TRBV4-2 to TRBJ2-7; perhaps TRBD2 as D (6 bases). This CDR3 has 16 amino acids. Germline V gene lookup returns CDR1 LGHNA and CDR2 YNFKEQ. The V gene lost 0 bases and the J gene lost 0 bases, with 12 bases spanning the gap.